This T cell receptor (beta chain) derives from a study of blood T cells in healthy people across ages. Each sample had at least 6 million PBMCs isolated. Total RNA was isolated from each sample in quantities of at least 6 micrograms. The second PCR ran roughly 6 to 11 cycles with a sample-barcoded 5' primer and J-beta primers. TCRdb analysed the 5' RACE reads with MiXCR anew, one entry per CDR3 protein. In the table there are fewer than 900,000 distinct CDR3 sequences, around 45% of which are singletons. Germline V lookup: CDR1 LGHNA, CDR2 YNFKEQ. CDR3 length: 15 residues. V dropped 6 bases and J dropped 0; count of bases not matched to a gene: 8.

The specimen sequenced was blood. V usage is TRBV4-2 and J usage is TRBJ2-7, with 7 bases lining up with TRBD2. The TCR comes from a woman aged 60-70 years in good health. The CDR3, as DNA: TGTGCCAGCAGTCATGGGGGGGAAGCCTCCTACGAGCAGTACTTC. Encoded protein: CASSHGGEASYEQYF.